This T cell receptor (beta chain) was found in a study of blood T cell repertoires in COVID-19. On the study more broadly: Acute and convalescent COVID-19 samples came from the United States, Italy and Spain.

Assay: immunoSEQ multiplex PCR; the TCRdb copy retains only in-frame clones and omits some. The table records around 500,000 clones, roughly 90% of them present only once. This clone turned up a few times. The junction departs from germline at one end; a sequencing error may be responsible. Individuals aged roughly 18 to 95 years were recruited from approximately 22 US areas. Which cohort a participant joined came from the clinical history participants gave. For recovered donors of Cohort 3, there were two negative PCRs, clearance, or symptom resolution. Sequencing was carried out using PBMCs or T cells enriched from blood (not recorded which). The clonotype originates from a woman aged 40 to 49 who had recovered from COVID-19.

CDR3 coding DNA: TGTGCCAGCAGTTTAGGGGCCTCTAACTATGGCTACACCTTC. It translates to CASSLGASNYGYTF. This chain uses TRBV7-9 with TRBJ1-2, with a possible D match to TRBD1 (5 bases). Germline V gene data show CDR1 as SEHNR and CDR2 as FQNEAQ (reference sequence). The CDR3 is 14 residues long.